This record covers a single T cell receptor (beta chain). Generated by immunoSEQ multiplex PCR, the TCRdb table keeps only in-frame clones and is missing some. Of 190,000 or so clones in the sample, just under 95% were seen once. This entry comes from a study of control samples from healthy donors and cancer patients. Germline assignment: CDR1 WNHNN and CDR2 SYGVQD (reference sequence). CDR3 size: 13 residues. The V end was cut by 6 bases, the J end by 1 base, with 9 bases between. The TCR sequence derives from a man younger than 35 in good health. Sample: blood. The chain is built from TRBV10-1 and TRBJ1-1; D call uncertain. The CDR3 DNA is TGCGCCAGCAGCGCGGGTCAGAACACTGAAGCTTTCTTT. This encodes CASSAGQNTEAFF.